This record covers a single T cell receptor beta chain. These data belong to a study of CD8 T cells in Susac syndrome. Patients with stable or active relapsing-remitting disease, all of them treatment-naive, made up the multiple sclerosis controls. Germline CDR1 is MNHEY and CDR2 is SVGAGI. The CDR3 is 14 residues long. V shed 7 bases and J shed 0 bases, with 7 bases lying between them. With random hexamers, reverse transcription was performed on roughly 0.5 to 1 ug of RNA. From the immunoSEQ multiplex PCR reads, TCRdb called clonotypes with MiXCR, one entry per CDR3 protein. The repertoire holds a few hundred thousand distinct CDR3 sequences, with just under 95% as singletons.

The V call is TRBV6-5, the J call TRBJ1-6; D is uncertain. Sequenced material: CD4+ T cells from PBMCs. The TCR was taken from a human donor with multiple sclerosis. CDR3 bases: TGTGCCAGCAAGAGGAGCTCCTATAATTCACCCCTCCACTTT. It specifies CASKRSSYNSPLHF.